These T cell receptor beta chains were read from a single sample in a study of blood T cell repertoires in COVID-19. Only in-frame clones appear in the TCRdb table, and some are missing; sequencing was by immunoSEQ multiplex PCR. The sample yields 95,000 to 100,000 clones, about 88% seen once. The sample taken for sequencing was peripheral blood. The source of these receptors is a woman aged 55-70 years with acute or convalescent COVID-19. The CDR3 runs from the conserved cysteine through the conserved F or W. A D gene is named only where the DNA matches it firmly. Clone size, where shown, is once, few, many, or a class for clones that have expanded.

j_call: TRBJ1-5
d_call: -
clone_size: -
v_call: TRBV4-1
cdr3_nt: TGCGCCAGCAGCCAAGACTCGGCAGGGCATCAGCCCCAGCATTTT
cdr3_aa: CASSQDSAGHQPQHF

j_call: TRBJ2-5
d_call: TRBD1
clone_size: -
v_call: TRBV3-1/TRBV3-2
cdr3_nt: TGTGCCAGCAGCTTTGGGACAGGGGCCGTAGAGACCCAGTACTTC
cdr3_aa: CASSFGTGAVETQYF

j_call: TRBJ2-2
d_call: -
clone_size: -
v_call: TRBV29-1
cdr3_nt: TGCAGCGGGGCCTCCCAGGCCGGGGAGCTGTTTTTT
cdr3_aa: CSGASQAGELFF

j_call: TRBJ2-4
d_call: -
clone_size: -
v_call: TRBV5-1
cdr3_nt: TGCGCCAGCAGCCCGGACAGCCCCAAAAACATTCAGTACTTC
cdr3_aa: CASSPDSPKNIQYF

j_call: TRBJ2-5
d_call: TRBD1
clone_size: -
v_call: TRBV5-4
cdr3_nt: TGTGCCAGCAGCTTGGGACAGGGCGGAAAGACCCAGTACTTC
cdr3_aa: CASSLGQGGKTQYF

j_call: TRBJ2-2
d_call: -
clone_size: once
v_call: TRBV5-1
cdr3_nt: TGCGCCAGCAGCTTCGGGGGGCAGACCACCGGGGAGCTGTTTTTT
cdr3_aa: CASSFGGQTTGELFF

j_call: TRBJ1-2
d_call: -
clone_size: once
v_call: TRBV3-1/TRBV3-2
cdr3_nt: TGTGCCAGCAGCCAAGGATTTAGCGCAGGAAGGAACTATGGCTACACCTTC
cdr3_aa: CASSQGFSAGRNYGYTF

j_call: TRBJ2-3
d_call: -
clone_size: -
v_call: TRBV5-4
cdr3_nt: TGTGCCAGCAGCTTTGAACAGGGACCGTCCACAGATACGCAGTATTTT
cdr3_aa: CASSFEQGPSTDTQYF

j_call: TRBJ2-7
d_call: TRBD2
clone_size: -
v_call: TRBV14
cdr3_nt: TGTGCCAGCAGCCAGGGACTAGCGGGTTCCTACGAGCAGTACTTC
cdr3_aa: CASSQGLAGSYEQYF

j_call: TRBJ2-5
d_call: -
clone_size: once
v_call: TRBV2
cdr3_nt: TGTGCCAGCAGTGTATTTCCGGTAGAGACCCAGTACTTC
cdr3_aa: CASSVFPVETQYF

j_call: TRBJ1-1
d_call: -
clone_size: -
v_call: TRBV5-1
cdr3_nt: TGCGCCAGCAGCTTGCCAGGCACTGAAGCTTTCTTT
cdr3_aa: CASSLPGTEAFF

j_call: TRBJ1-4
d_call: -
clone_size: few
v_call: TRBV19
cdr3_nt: TGTGCCAGTAGTATACAACGAATAGGGGAATTGACTAATGAAAAACTGTTTTTT
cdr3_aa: CASSIQRIGELTNEKLFF

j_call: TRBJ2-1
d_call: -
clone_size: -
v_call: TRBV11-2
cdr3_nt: TGTGCCAGCAGCTTAGGGTGGGACAAAGGATCGATCCTCTATGAGCAGTTCTTC
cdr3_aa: CASSLGWDKGSILYEQFF

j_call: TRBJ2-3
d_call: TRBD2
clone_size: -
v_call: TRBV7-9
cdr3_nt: TGTGCCAGCAGCCCCGGGACTAGTAAGTCAGATACGCAGTATTTT
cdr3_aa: CASSPGTSKSDTQYF

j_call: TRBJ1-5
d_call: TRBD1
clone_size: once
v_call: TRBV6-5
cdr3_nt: TGTGCCAGCGAGCTCGACAGGGGCTTAAATCAGCCCCAGCATTTT
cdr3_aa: CASELDRGLNQPQHF

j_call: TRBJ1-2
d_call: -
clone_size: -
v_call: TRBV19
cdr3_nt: TGTGCCAGTAGTATTCGGACAGAAAGCTATGGCTACACCTTC
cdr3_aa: CASSIRTESYGYTF

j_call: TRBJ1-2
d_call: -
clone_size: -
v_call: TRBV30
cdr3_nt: TGTGCCTGGGTAAACTATGGCTACACCTTC
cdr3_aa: CAWVNYGYTF

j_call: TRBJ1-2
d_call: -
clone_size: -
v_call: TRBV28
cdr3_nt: TGTGCCAGCGGGATGCCTCAGAGGGATGGCTACACCTTC
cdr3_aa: CASGMPQRDGYTF

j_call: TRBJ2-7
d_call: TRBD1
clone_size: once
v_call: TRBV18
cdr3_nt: TGTGCCAGCTCAACGGGACAGTCCTACGAGCAGTACTTC
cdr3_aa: CASSTGQSYEQYF

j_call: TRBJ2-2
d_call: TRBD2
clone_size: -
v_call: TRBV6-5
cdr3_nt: TGTGCCAGCAAAAAGCGGGGCGCGAACACCGGGGAGCTGTTTTTT
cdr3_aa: CASKKRGANTGELFF

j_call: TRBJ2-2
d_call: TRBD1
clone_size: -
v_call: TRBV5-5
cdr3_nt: TGTGCCAGCAGCGGACAGGGAAACACCGGGGAGCTGTTTTTT
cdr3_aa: CASSGQGNTGELFF

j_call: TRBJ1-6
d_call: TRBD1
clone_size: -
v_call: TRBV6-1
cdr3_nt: TGTGCCAGCAGTGAGGTCCAGGGGGTCTATTCACCCCTCCACTTT
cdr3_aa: CASSEVQGVYSPLHF

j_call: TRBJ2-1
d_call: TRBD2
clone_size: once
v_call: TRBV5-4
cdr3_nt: TGTGCCAGCAGCGTGACTAGCGGGGGGTACAATGAGCAGTTCTTC
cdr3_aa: CASSVTSGGYNEQFF

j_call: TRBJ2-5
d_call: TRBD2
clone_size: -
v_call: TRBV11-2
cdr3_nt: TGTGCCAGCAGCAGCGGGGGGGCCGGAGAGACCCAGTACTTC
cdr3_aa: CASSSGGAGETQYF